A single sample is the source of the 28 T cell receptor beta chains below, sequenced in a study of identical twins. TCRdb ran MiXCR on the 5' RACE reads and lists one entry per CDR3 protein. This table has approximately 240,000 distinct CDR3 sequences, 11% to 15% appearing once. Input material: memory (CD45RO+) T cells sorted from blood. Receptors were obtained from a woman under 30 in good health.

The table lists this clonotype with a few counts. This chain links TRBV3-1 with TRBJ1-1; D gene uncertain. The V gene lost 4 bases and the J gene lost 1 base, with 10 bases spanning the gap. This CDR3 is built from 14 residues. CDR1 is LGHDT, CDR2 YNNKEL, per germline (reference sequence). CDR3 protein: CASSPLDGNTEAFF. The CDR3 DNA follows: TGTGCCAGCAGCCCCCTGGACGGGAACACTGAAGCTTTCTTT.

This clonotype was observed a handful of times. The chain combines TRBV6-1 with TRBJ1-2; the D is unclear. Germline-derived CDR1 and CDR2 are MNHNS and SASEGT. Between the trimmed V and J ends, which lost 6 bases and 0 bases, there was a span of 14 bases. The CDR3 has 15 residues. The CDR3 loop reads CASRRAGLTNYGYTF. DNA for the CDR3: TGTGCCAGCAGGCGGGCGGGCCTAACTAACTATGGCTACACCTTC.

The chain carries TRBV24-1 and TRBJ2-3; D ambiguous. The length of the CDR3 is 13 residues. Trimming stripped 6 bases from V and 2 bases from J, with 8 bases between. Germline V gene lookup returns CDR1 KGHDR and CDR2 SFDVKD. This CDR3 reads CATSNKNTDTQYF. For the CDR3, the DNA is TGTGCCACCAGTAACAAAAACACAGATACGCAGTATTTT.

In its sample, this clonotype was seen a few times. The rearrangement uses TRBV6-4 and TRBJ2-1, with D tentatively TRBD1 or TRBD2 (5 bases each). Germline CDR1 is MRHNA and CDR2 is SNTAGT. Trimming took off 6 bases at V and 6 bases at J, with 12 bases between the two ends. This CDR3 is 13 amino acids long. CDR3 coding DNA: TGTGCCAGCAGCCGGGGACCCGGCAATGAGCAGTTCTTC. As protein: CASSRGPGNEQFF.

This clonotype was observed a few times. This chain links TRBV7-2 with TRBJ2-1, with a possible D match to TRBD1 (7 bases). The V gene's germline CDR1 is SGHTA and CDR2 FQGNSA. Trimming left V 4 bases short and J 8 bases short, with 18 bases between. The CDR3 covers 15 residues. The CDR3 region is CASSSRLGGGDEQFF. CDR3 sequence (DNA): TGTGCCAGCAGCTCAAGACTAGGGGGCGGCGATGAGCAGTTCTTC.

The chain uses TRBV7-6 and TRBJ2-3, with D possibly being TRBD1 (6 bases). V lost 5 bases and J lost 0, with 12 bases in between. This CDR3 region has 15 residues. CDR1 and CDR2 (germline): SGHVS, FNYEAQ. CDR3 coding DNA: TGTGCCAGCAGCCCCCAGGGGATTAGCACAGATACGCAGTATTTT. This codes for CASSPQGISTDTQYF.

The CDR3 coding sequence is TGCAGTGCAACCCGGACTAGCGGGATCGAGACCCAGTACTTC. It translates to CSATRTSGIETQYF. The chain couples TRBV20-1 to TRBJ2-5, with TRBD2 matching over 12 bases. CDR3 length equals 14 residues. In germline, CDR1 is DFQATT, CDR2 SNEGSKA (reference sequence). The ends lost 6 bases at V and 5 bases at J; junction bases unmatched: 7.

The rearrangement links TRBV20-1 to TRBJ1-5; unclear D gene. CDR1 and CDR2 from the germline V gene are DFQATT and SNEGSKA (reference sequence). V was clipped by 6 bases and J by 0 bases, with 6 bases between them. This CDR3 region has 12 residues. CDR3 loop: CSARSSNQPQHF. The CDR3 DNA sequence: TGCAGTGCCCGTAGTAGCAATCAGCCCCAGCATTTT.

This clonotype has more than one count but fewer than ten. V usage is TRBV5-1 and J usage is TRBJ2-3, with 11 bases lining up with TRBD2. The V gene's germline CDR1 is SGHRS and CDR2 YFSETQ. V lost 3 bases and J lost 5; bases outside the gene matches: 5. The CDR3 has 15 residues. Here the CDR3 DNA reads TGCGCCAGCAGCTCGGGACTAGCGGCCGGAGATACGCAGTATTTT. Amino acids: CASSSGLAAGDTQYF.

J is TRBJ2-2 and V is TRBV20-1, with 7 bases aligning to TRBD1. The CDR3 loop spans 16 amino acids. In germline, CDR1 is DFQATT, CDR2 SNEGSKA (reference sequence). V was clipped by 6 bases and J by 1 base; unmatched bases: 11. The chain's CDR3 is CSAETRQGRNTGELFF. In DNA form, the CDR3 reads TGCAGTGCCGAGACCCGACAGGGACGGAACACCGGGGAGCTGTTTTTT.

This chain uses TRBV12-3 or TRBV12-4 with TRBJ2-5, with D possibly TRBD2 on 6 matching bases. The CDR3 extends over 14 amino acids. The V gene lost 2 bases and the J gene lost 5 bases, with 12 bases spanning the gap. Written as DNA, the CDR3 is TGTGCCAGCAGTTTATCGGGACTGGGGGAGACCCAGTACTTC. Translation: CASSLSGLGETQYF.

This clonotype was seen many times. The V call is TRBV5-1, the J call TRBJ2-3, with D hard to call. This CDR3 comprises 17 residues. Germline V gene data show CDR1 as SGHRS and CDR2 as YFSETQ. V was clipped by 0 bases and J by 5 bases, with 19 bases between them. CDR3 sequence reads: CASSLERARSVGDTQYF. CDR3 bases: TGCGCCAGCAGCTTGGAGAGAGCGCGGTCGGTCGGAGATACGCAGTATTTT.

This clonotype has a handful of counts. The J gene is TRBJ2-1, the V gene TRBV7-2; 10 bases are shared with TRBD2. The CDR3 is 17 amino acids. Germline V lookup: CDR1 SGHTA, CDR2 FQGNSA. V lost 1 base to trimming and J lost 4 bases; unmatched junction nucleotides: 7. The CDR3: CASSLVFTSGTYNEQFF. CDR3 coding DNA: TGTGCCAGCAGCTTAGTTTTTACTAGCGGGACATACAATGAGCAGTTCTTC.

This clonotype was counted between two and nine times. The junction does not match germline at one end; this may be a read error. The chain couples TRBV7-8 to TRBJ2-3; D is possibly TRBD2 (5 bases). The CDR3 sequence is 13 residues long. The germline CDR1 and CDR2 sequences are SGHVS and FQNEAQ. CDR3 region: CASSLANKDTQYF. For the CDR3, the DNA is TGTGCCAGCAGCCTAGCTAACAAGGATACGCAGTATTTT.

This clonotype has only a few counts. V and J are TRBV2 and TRBJ1-2; TRBD1 might be the D (5 bases). V shed 8 bases and J shed 4 bases, with 17 bases lying between them. Germline CDR1 SNHLY, CDR2 FYNNEI. This CDR3 has 14 residues. The DNA of the CDR3 is TGTGCCAGCTACCTGGACGGGACCTCCTATGGCTACACCTTC. Protein: CASYLDGTSYGYTF. Looking up the rest from reference TRBV2 and TRBJ1-2 gives the full variable domain: EPEVTQTPSHQVTQMGQEVILRCVPISNHLYFYWYRQILGQKVEFLVSFYNNEISEKSEIFDDQFSVERPDGSNFTLKIRSTKLEDSAMYFCASYLDGTSYGYTFGSGTRLTVV.

The chain links TRBV15 to TRBJ1-1; D remains unclear. Trimming pared 4 bases from V and 3 bases from J, leaving 15 bases between. The CDR3 contains 15 residues. Germline-derived CDR1 and CDR2 are LNHNV and YYDKDF (reference sequence). The CDR3 bases are TGTGCCACCAGCATGGGTCGGGGTAGGTACACTGAAGCTTTCTTT. Its protein is CATSMGRGRYTEAFF.

This clonotype has more than one count but fewer than ten. The V and J genes are TRBV7-9 and TRBJ2-1; D is tentatively TRBD1 or TRBD2 (5 bases each). The ends were cut back, 8 bases at V and 1 base at J, with 9 bases in the middle. This CDR3 comprises 13 residues. The germline V gene encodes CDR1 SEHNR and CDR2 FQNEAQ (reference sequence). In DNA form, the CDR3 reads TGTGCCAGCGGGACGACTTCCTACAATGAGCAGTTCTTC. Amino acids: CASGTTSYNEQFF.

This chain joins TRBV5-1 and TRBJ2-7; 9 positions agree with TRBD1. The CDR3 has 14 amino acids. V was pared by 3 bases and J by 4 bases, with 5 bases of the junction left unmatched. CDR1 is SGHRS and CDR2 is YFSETQ in the germline V gene. CDR3 in amino acids: CASSSGGTGYEQYF. The CDR3 bases are TGCGCCAGCAGCTCCGGCGGGACAGGGTACGAGCAGTACTTC. The full variable domain, in which reference TRBV5-1 and TRBJ2-7 provide the parts outside the CDR3, is KAGVTQTPRYLIKTRGQQVTLSCSPISGHRSVSWYQQTPGQGLQFLFEYFSETQRNKGNFPGRFSGRQFSNSRSEMNVSTLELGDSALYLCASSSGGTGYEQYFGPGTRLTVT.

This clonotype was seen a few times. The J gene is TRBJ2-5, the V gene TRBV20-1; D gene ambiguous. The CDR3 is 13 residues long. Germline CDR1 and CDR2: DFQATT and SNEGSKA (reference sequence). The germline V and J ends were trimmed by 3 bases and 1 base, with 9 bases remaining between them. The CDR3 DNA follows: TGCAGTGCTAGGTTGACCGTCCAAGAGACCCAGTACTTC. Its translation: CSARLTVQETQYF.

The table lists this clonotype with a few counts. This chain joins TRBV19 and TRBJ1-2; 9 bases fit TRBD1. The CDR3 is 16 residues long. V lost 1 base and J lost 4; bases outside the gene matches: 7. CDR1 and CDR2 from the germline V gene are LNHDA and SQIVND (reference sequence). CDR3: CASSIGLQGAIYGYTF. DNA of the CDR3: TGTGCCAGTAGTATAGGGCTACAGGGGGCGATCTATGGCTACACCTTC.

The V gene is TRBV18, the J gene TRBJ2-1, with 13 bases aligning to TRBD2. Germline CDR1 and CDR2: KGHSH and LQKENI. The trim removed 3 bases at V and 15 bases at J, leaving 5 bases unmatched. The CDR3 runs to 13 residues. The CDR3 loop reads CASSPGLAGDPFF. The DNA of the CDR3 is TGTGCCAGCTCACCCGGACTAGCGGGAGATCCGTTCTTC.

The chain combines TRBV14 with TRBJ2-3, with 11 bases identical to TRBD2. V dropped 0 bases and J dropped 2; count of bases not matched to a gene: 4. The CDR3 runs to 17 residues. Looked up from germline, CDR1 is SGHDN and CDR2 is FVKESK. CDR3 sequence: CASSQDRTSGYTDTQYF. The CDR3, as DNA: TGTGCCAGCAGCCAAGATAGGACTAGCGGGTACACAGATACGCAGTATTTT.

The rearrangement joins TRBV20-1 to TRBJ2-3; no clear D gene. CDR3 size: 11 residues. Trimming stripped 6 bases from V and 0 bases from J, with 4 bases between. CDR1 and CDR2 (germline): DFQATT, SNEGSKA (reference sequence). The CDR3: CSAASTDTQYF. The CDR3 region has the DNA TGCAGTGCGGCAAGCACAGATACGCAGTATTTT.

A few counts support this clonotype. The rearrangement uses TRBV7-8 and TRBJ2-2; the D is unclear. The germline gives CDR1 SGHVS, CDR2 FQNEAQ. The CDR3 covers 13 residues. Trimming cost V 7 bases and J 5 bases, with 11 bases left between them. Here the CDR3 DNA reads TGTGCCAGCAATATCTACGAGACCGGGGAGCTGTTTTTT. Its protein product is CASNIYETGELFF.

Only a few counts were recorded for this clonotype. The chain combines TRBV29-1 with TRBJ2-7; 11 positions agree with TRBD1. CDR3 length equals 14 residues. The V gene's germline CDR1 is SQVTM and CDR2 ANQGSEA. With V trimmed by 1 base and J by 5 bases, 4 bases remained unmatched. The CDR3 reads CSVEGGQGADEQYF. Written as DNA, the CDR3 is TGCAGCGTTGAAGGCGGACAGGGGGCCGACGAGCAGTACTTC.

This sequence joins TRBV20-1 and TRBJ2-2; D is ambiguous. Germline V gene sequence: CDR1 DFQATT, CDR2 SNEGSKA (reference sequence). The CDR3 is 14 residues long. Deletions cut 2 bases from V and 4 bases from J, with 11 bases between. The CDR3 nucleotides are TGCAGTGCTAGAATGGCTCATGCCACCGGGGAGCTGTTTTTT. Its protein is CSARMAHATGELFF.

This clonotype was counted a few times. The J gene is TRBJ2-1, the V gene TRBV20-1, with 11 bases fitting TRBD2. The V and J ends lost 6 bases and 8 bases, in that order; junction bases with no gene match: 12. The CDR3 has 15 residues. Germline-derived CDR1 and CDR2 are DFQATT and SNEGSKA (reference sequence). CDR3 nucleotides: TGCAGTGCCCCCTTTAGCGGGAGGGCCTCAGATGAGCAGTTCTTC. Translating it yields CSAPFSGRASDEQFF.

This clonotype was counted a few times. The chain couples TRBV6-1 to TRBJ1-1; weak D call: TRBD1 (5 bases). Germline V lookup: CDR1 MNHNS, CDR2 SASEGT. The CDR3 sequence is 13 residues long. V lost 6 bases, J lost 4 bases, and 12 bases lay in between. CDR3 in DNA: TGTGCCAGCAGAGGAAATACAGGCACTGAAGCTTTCTTT. Translating it yields CASRGNTGTEAFF.